This T cell receptor (beta chain) was found in a study of glioma-infiltrating T cells. The wider study: About one million peripheral T cells were targeted at roughly 4.5- to 11-fold coverage. The study, taken as a whole, reports: Tissue-blood divergence was below expectation in non-neoplastic patients, above in gliomas.

As for this clonotype: Its antigen is not identified. Since a much larger clone is just one base distant, this may be a read error.

The germline gives CDR1 LNHNV, CDR2 YYDKDF (reference sequence). There are 16 residues in the CDR3. V dropped 1 base and J dropped 0 bases, with 11 bases sitting between them. Amplification of TCR alpha and beta CDR3 regions from RNA used iRepertoire nested multiplex PCR. Tissue mRNA or PBMC total RNA, about 85-400 ng, went into one-step reverse transcription and amplification. TCRdb reprocessed the multiplex PCR reads via MiXCR and lists one record per CDR3 protein. The sample lists a few hundred thousand distinct CDR3 sequences; 41% were seen once. Sample: glioma tissue, nonneoplastic brain tissue, or PBMCs (not recorded which). The chain is built from TRBV15 and TRBJ2-3, with D tentatively TRBD1 or TRBD2 (5 bases each). The sequence derives from a human donor with low-grade glioma or glioblastoma, undergoing nonglioma brain surgery, or in good health (not recorded which). This CDR3 reads CATSRGGVASTDTQYF. DNA of the CDR3: TGTGCCACCAGCAGAGGAGGGGTAGCTAGCACAGATACGCAGTATTTT.